This is a list of T cell receptor beta chains from one sample in a study of blood T cells in healthy people across ages. TCRdb itself ran the 5' RACE reads through MiXCR, one entry per CDR3 protein. Of about 1 million distinct CDR3 sequences in the sample, under 45% were seen once. The sample taken for sequencing was blood. All receptors come from a woman aged 55-70 years in good health. CDR3s include the opening cysteine and the closing phenylalanine or tryptophan. D genes are given only for firm matches. The size field is filled for only some rows; it gives once, few, many or a size class.

-	-	TRBV20-1	TRBJ2-3	CSARDRSGGWADTQYF	TGCAGTGCTAGAGATCGGAGCGGAGGGTGGGCAGATACGCAGTATTTT
-	-	TRBV2	TRBJ2-1	CASSGGRGQFF	TGTGCCAGCAGTGGAGGACGGGGGCAGTTCTTC
-	few	TRBV10-3	TRBJ2-3	CAISRSGDTQYF	TGTGCCATCAGTCGCTCAGGTGATACGCAGTATTTT
TRBD2	few	TRBV20-1	TRBJ2-1	CSARDRSSGRLDEQFF	TGCAGTGCTAGAGATCGGTCTAGCGGGAGGCTTGATGAGCAGTTCTTC
-	-	TRBV5-1	TRBJ2-7	CASSAPTDSYNEQYF	TGCGCCAGCAGCGCGCCGACAGACTCCTACAATGAGCAGTACTTC
-	-	TRBV20-1	TRBJ2-5	CSVSSGPLGETQYF	TGCAGTGTCTCCTCGGGCCCGCTCGGGGAGACCCAGTACTTC
TRBD2	-	TRBV2	TRBJ2-7	CASRLAGVSYEQYF	TGTGCCAGCAGGTTAGCGGGAGTCTCCTACGAGCAGTACTTC
-	-	TRBV7-9	TRBJ2-4	CASSEQGTVAKNIQYF	TGTGCCAGCAGCGAACAAGGGACGGTAGCCAAAAACATTCAGTACTTC
TRBD2	-	TRBV18	TRBJ2-2	CASSPIPGLAYGELFF	TGTGCCAGCTCACCAATTCCGGGACTAGCATACGGGGAGCTGTTTTTT
TRBD2	-	TRBV7-9	TRBJ2-1	CASTRAASGPANEQFF	TGTGCCAGCACCAGGGCGGCTAGCGGGCCGGCCAATGAGCAGTTCTTC
-	-	TRBV20-1	TRBJ2-4	CSAPQDSVREQYF	TGCAGTGCTCCCCAGGACTCCGTGCGTGAGCAGTACTTC
-	many	TRBV10-3	TRBJ2-7	CAISASYEQYF	TGTGCCATCAGTGCTTCCTACGAGCAGTACTTC